The 31 T cell receptor beta chains reported below all come from one sample, sequenced in a study of vaccination and CD4 T cells after COVID-19. The Oncomine TCR Beta short-read assay was applied to DNA of cultured CD4+ T cells. One entry per CDR3 protein results from TCRdb running MiXCR on the PCR reads. The sample lists 21,000 or so distinct CDR3 sequences, under 80% occurring once. Their antigens are not known. Indicated treatment: 10-day PBMC culture with coronavirus spike peptide pools or control peptides (ViraFEST assay). The sample consisted of CD4+ T cells from blood, cultured in vitro. Receptor source: a human donor who had recovered from COVID-19.

The genes are TRBV6-1 and TRBJ2-5, with D possibly being TRBD1 (6 bases). The V and J ends lost 7 bases and 3 bases respectively, with 15 bases between them. Germline lookup yields CDR1 MNHNS and CDR2 SASEGT. This CDR3 comprises 14 residues. The chain's CDR3 is CASNDRLLEETQYF. CDR3 DNA sequence: TGTGCCAGCAACGACAGGTTACTGGAAGAGACCCAGTACTTC.

V gene TRBV18 combines with J gene TRBJ2-2; 13 positions match TRBD2. The CDR3 consists of 16 residues. V shed 3 bases, J shed 5 bases, and the junction held 3 bases outside the gene matches. Germline V CDR1 and CDR2: KGHSH, LQKENI. For the CDR3, the DNA is TGTGCCAGCTCACCCCAGGGACTAGCGGGAACCGGGGAGCTGTTTTTT. It is translated as CASSPQGLAGTGELFF.

The chain combines TRBV6-5 with TRBJ1-1; no clear D gene. CDR3 size: 15 residues. Germline assignment: CDR1 MNHEY and CDR2 SVGAGI. The V end was cut by 4 bases, the J end by 6 bases, with 18 bases between. CDR3 bases: TGTGCCAGCAGTTCCCCCCCGGGAGGTGGGCCTGAAGCTTTCTTT. Translated, it gives CASSSPPGGGPEAFF.

This chain joins TRBV28 and TRBJ1-2; maybe TRBD1 (5 bases). This CDR3 contains 14 residues. CDR1 is MDHEN and CDR2 is SYDVKM in the germline V gene. Trimming cost V 7 bases and J 2 bases, with 14 bases left between them. This chain's CDR3 is CASTPPEGNYGYTF. The CDR3 region has the DNA TGTGCCAGCACCCCACCAGAGGGGAACTATGGCTACACCTTC.

The chain employs TRBV7-2 and TRBJ2-3; tentative D call: TRBD2 (5 bases). Germline CDR1 SGHTA, CDR2 FQGNSA. The CDR3 extends over 17 amino acids. V was cut by 0 bases and J by 3 bases, with 16 bases left in between. Here the CDR3 reads CASSLAMRSGRTDTQYF. CDR3 sequence (DNA): TGTGCCAGCAGCTTAGCGATGCGGAGCGGCCGAACAGATACGCAGTATTTT.

The V call is TRBV21-1, the J call TRBJ1-5; the table's D call TRBD1 went unverified against the DNA. TRBV21-1 is annotated as a pseudogene. This CDR3 is 14 amino acids long. The CDR3 region is CASGLLGAGQPQHF. The CDR3 coding sequence is TGTGCCAGCGGCCTCCTCGGGGCAGGTCAGCCCCAGCATTTT.

The rearrangement joins TRBV7-2 to TRBJ1-2; unclear D gene. The CDR3 consists of 16 residues. The germline V gene encodes CDR1 SGHTA and CDR2 FQGNSA. Trimming took 2 bases from V and 4 from J, leaving 17 bases between them. CDR3 in amino acids: CASSLPSHTGGYGYTF. CDR3 nucleotide sequence: TGTGCCAGCAGCTTACCGTCCCACACGGGTGGCTATGGCTACACCTTC. The full variable domain, in which reference TRBV7-2 and TRBJ1-2 provide the parts outside the CDR3, is GAGVSQSPSNKVTEKGKDVELRCDPISGHTALYWYRQSLGQGLEFLIYFQGNSAPDKSGLPSDRFSAERTGGSVSTLTIQRTQQEDSAVYLCASSLPSHTGGYGYTFGSGTRLTVV.

The chain joins TRBV12-3 or TRBV12-4 to TRBJ1-6; a possible D gene is TRBD1 (5 bases). V was cut by 4 bases and J by 9 bases, with 16 bases left in between. The CDR3 spans 15 residues. Here the CDR3 DNA reads TGTGCCAGCAGTTCGTTGCCGGGACCGAGTTCACCCCTCCACTTT. Translation: CASSSLPGPSSPLHF.

This clonotype has just one count. The chain couples TRBV7-2 to TRBJ1-5; D not resolved. The CDR3 is made up of 17 amino acids. Trimming pared 5 bases from V and 0 bases from J, leaving 17 bases between. The germline V gene has CDR1 SGHTA and CDR2 FQGNSA. CDR3 DNA sequence: TGTGCCAGCAGCCTACGAGCGTCGGAATATAGCAATCAGCCCCAGCATTTT. It encodes CASSLRASEYSNQPQHF. Full variable domain (outside the CDR3, taken from reference TRBV7-2 and TRBJ1-5): GAGVSQSPSNKVTEKGKDVELRCDPISGHTALYWYRQSLGQGLEFLIYFQGNSAPDKSGLPSDRFSAERTGGSVSTLTIQRTQQEDSAVYLCASSLRASEYSNQPQHFGDGTRLSIL.

This clonotype was recorded a few times. This rearrangement joins TRBV6-1 to TRBJ1-2, with TRBD1 matching over 7 bases. This CDR3 spans 15 amino acids. V lost 6 bases to trimming and J lost 5 bases; unmatched junction nucleotides: 12. Germline values: CDR1 MNHNS, CDR2 SASEGT. This CDR3 is CASRGDRPETYGYTF. The CDR3 region has the DNA TGTGCCAGCAGGGGGGACAGACCCGAAACTTATGGCTACACCTTC.

The V call is TRBV28, the J call TRBJ2-7; 9 nucleotides match TRBD2. J gave up 4 bases and V 4 bases, and 8 bases lay outside the gene matches. Germline V gene lookup returns CDR1 MDHEN and CDR2 SYDVKM. The CDR3 is made up of 15 amino acids. The CDR3 coding sequence is TGTGCCAGCAGTTCCACTTCAGCGGGAGGATACGAGCAGTACTTC. Its translation: CASSSTSAGGYEQYF.

Only a few counts were recorded for this clonotype. The chain couples TRBV7-2 to TRBJ2-7; D is uncertain. The CDR3 spans 13 residues. Germline V CDR1 and CDR2: SGHTA, FQGNSA. Trimming shortened V by 5 bases and J by 12 bases, and 20 bases separated the two germline ends. The CDR3 sequence: CASSRSKGGMGYF. The CDR3 DNA reads TGTGCCAGCAGCCGTTCGAAGGGTGGGATGGGGTACTTC.

The chain links TRBV15 to TRBJ1-6, with 7 bases that match TRBD1. This CDR3 contains 15 residues. Germline V CDR1 and CDR2: LNHNV, YYDKDF (reference sequence). V shed 3 bases, J shed 5 bases, and the junction held 4 bases outside the gene matches. The DNA for the CDR3 is TGTGCCACCAGCAGGGGACAGCCTAATAATTCACCCCTCCACTTT. Encoded protein: CATSRGQPNNSPLHF.

This clonotype showed up just once. The rearrangement uses TRBV20-1 and TRBJ1-3; 7 bases are shared with TRBD1. Germline-derived CDR1 and CDR2 are DFQATT and SNEGSKA (reference sequence). This CDR3 comprises 15 residues. V lost 6 bases and J lost 0; bases outside the gene matches: 8. The CDR3 DNA sequence: TGCAGTGCCGCGACAGGGAAGGGCTCTGGAAACACCATATATTTT. The encoded protein is CSAATGKGSGNTIYF.

The chain has TRBV27 and TRBJ2-7; D is unresolved. The CDR3 spans 14 residues. V was cut by 5 bases and J by 0 bases, with 11 bases left in between. Germline values: CDR1 MNHEY, CDR2 SMNVEV (reference sequence). CDR3 in amino acids: CASSLYKDSYEQYF. The CDR3 DNA follows: TGTGCCAGCAGTCTATACAAAGACTCCTACGAGCAGTACTTC.

The chain links TRBV7-8 to TRBJ1-1; D is ambiguous. CDR3 size: 13 residues. Germline V gene lookup returns CDR1 SGHVS and CDR2 FQNEAQ. V was clipped by 1 base and J by 11 bases, with 14 bases between them. The CDR3 loop is CASSLVQSAGAFF. The CDR3 bases are TGTGCCAGCAGCTTAGTACAGAGCGCGGGGGCTTTCTTT.

V gene TRBV7-9 combines with J gene TRBJ1-1; no clear D gene. Trimming stripped 4 bases from V and 8 bases from J, with 14 bases between. Germline lookup yields CDR1 SEHNR and CDR2 FQNEAQ (reference sequence). This CDR3 has 13 residues. CDR3 region: CASSSTPTIEAFF. For the CDR3, the DNA is TGTGCCAGCAGCTCGACCCCTACCATCGAAGCTTTCTTT.

The genes are TRBV27 and TRBJ2-1; the D gene is possibly TRBD2 (6 bases). This CDR3 is built from 15 residues. CDR1 MNHEY and CDR2 SMNVEV come from the germline V gene (reference sequence). The V end lost 4 bases, the J end lost 2 bases, and 12 bases lay between the germline ends. The CDR3: CASSSRDLTYNEQFF. DNA of the CDR3: TGTGCCAGCAGTTCCCGGGACTTAACCTACAATGAGCAGTTCTTC.

The genes are TRBV15 and TRBJ1-2; 7 nucleotides align to TRBD1. The V segment lost 7 bases and the J segment 8 bases; nucleotides outside the gene matches: 7. The CDR3 is 12 residues long. Germline assignment: CDR1 LNHNV and CDR2 YYDKDF (reference sequence). CDR3 in amino acids: CATKTGQEGYTF. The CDR3 bases are TGTGCCACCAAAACCGGACAGGAGGGCTACACCTTC. The full variable domain, completed using reference TRBV15 and TRBJ1-2, is DAMVIQNPRYQVTQFGKPVTLSCSQTLNHNVMYWYQQKSSQAPKLLFHYYDKDFNNEADTPDNFQSRRPNTSFCFLDIRSPGLGDTAMYLCATKTGQEGYTFGSGTRLTVV.

This clonotype was detected only once. The V gene is TRBV11-3, the J gene TRBJ2-1; the D gene is possibly TRBD1 (6 bases). Trimming shortened V by 5 bases and J by 4 bases, and 18 bases separated the two germline ends. The CDR3 is 16 residues long. CDR1 is SGHNT, CDR2 YENEEA, per germline. The CDR3 protein is CASSERQGFGYNEQFF. CDR3 sequence (DNA): TGTGCCAGCAGCGAGCGCCAGGGGTTCGGATACAATGAGCAGTTCTTC.

The V and J genes are TRBV11-1 and TRBJ2-1, with TRBD2 matching 10 bases. After removal of 0 bases from V and 8 bases from J, the junction contained 10 bases not matched to a gene. This CDR3 is built from 17 residues. The germline V gene encodes CDR1 SGHAT and CDR2 FQDESV (reference sequence). CDR3 region: CASSLAPASGRRDEQFF. The CDR3 nucleotides are TGTGCCAGCAGCTTAGCGCCGGCTAGCGGGAGAAGGGATGAGCAGTTCTTC. Full variable domain (outside the CDR3, taken from reference TRBV11-1 and TRBJ2-1): EAEVAQSPRYKITEKSQAVAFWCDPISGHATLYWYRQILGQGPELLVQFQDESVVDDSQLPKDRFSAERLKGVDSTLKIQPAELGDSAMYLCASSLAPASGRRDEQFFGPGTRLTVL.

The rearrangement links TRBV7-2 to TRBJ2-5, with D possibly TRBD1 on 5 matching bases. V lost 0 bases, J lost 1 base, and 6 bases lay in between. Germline V lookup: CDR1 SGHTA, CDR2 FQGNSA. The CDR3 totals 14 residues. Here the CDR3 reads CASSLAQGQETQYF. CDR3 coding DNA: TGTGCCAGCAGCTTAGCGCAGGGCCAAGAGACCCAGTACTTC.

The CDR3 here is CASTPSGVADIQYF. The CDR3 DNA sequence: TGTGCCAGCACCCCATCGGGAGTAGCCGACATTCAGTACTTC. The chain recombines TRBV12-3 or TRBV12-4 with TRBJ2-4, with a tentative D call TRBD2 (6 bases). The CDR3 has 14 residues. The V end was cut by 7 bases, the J end by 8 bases, with 18 bases between.

This chain links TRBV7-2 with TRBJ1-1; maybe TRBD1 (5 bases). Trimming left V 6 bases short and J 1 base short, with 9 bases between. The germline gives CDR1 SGHTA, CDR2 FQGNSA. The length of the CDR3 is 13 residues. The CDR3 loop reads CASSKTGNTEAFF. CDR3 nucleotide sequence: TGTGCCAGCAGTAAAACAGGGAACACTGAAGCTTTCTTT.

The table lists this clonotype with a few counts. The V and J genes are TRBV7-2 and TRBJ1-5; the match to TRBD1 covers 7 bases. V dropped 5 bases and J dropped 0; count of bases not matched to a gene: 7. In germline, CDR1 is SGHTA, CDR2 FQGNSA. CDR3 length equals 16 residues. The DNA of the CDR3 is TGTGCCAGCAGCCCAAGGGGGACAGTTAGCAATCAGCCCCAGCATTTT. Translated, it gives CASSPRGTVSNQPQHF.

The genes are TRBV6-2 or TRBV6-3 and TRBJ1-5, with 10 bases lining up with TRBD1. CDR3 length equals 13 residues. After removal of 9 bases from V and 10 bases from J, the junction contained 9 bases not matched to a gene. Germline V lookup: CDR1 MNHEY, CDR2 SVGEGT. In DNA, the CDR3 is TGTGCCAGTTCGGACAGGGGGTATAGCCCCCAGCATTTT. It specifies CASSDRGYSPQHF.

The chain joins TRBV7-2 to TRBJ1-2; TRBD1 agrees at 8 bases. CDR1 is SGHTA and CDR2 is FQGNSA in the germline V gene. Trimming took 0 bases from V and 8 from J; bases not matched to a gene: 11. CDR3 length equals 16 residues. CDR3 DNA: TGTGCCAGCAGCTTAGCGAGGGCGACAGGGGAAAAGGGCTACACCTTC. Translation gives CASSLARATGEKGYTF.

The chain couples TRBV7-6 to TRBJ1-2, with 9 bases lining up with TRBD1. Germline assignment: CDR1 SGHVS and CDR2 FNYEAQ. The CDR3 has 15 amino acids. Trimming cost V 4 bases and J 4 bases; bases outside gene matches: 7. In nucleotides, the CDR3 is TGTGCCAGCAGCTCAACAGGGGGCCGGGGCTATGGCTACACCTTC. Residues: CASSSTGGRGYGYTF.

This clonotype occurred a few times. This chain links TRBV5-4 with TRBJ2-3; no clear D. Germline loops: CDR1 SGHNT, CDR2 YYREEE (reference sequence). V lost 1 base, J lost 2 bases, and 14 bases lay in between. The CDR3 contains 16 residues. CDR3 sequence (DNA): TGTGCCAGCAGCTTGAAAGGTCTCTCGCCCACAGATACGCAGTATTTT. Protein: CASSLKGLSPTDTQYF.

In its sample, this clonotype was seen once. The chain uses TRBV6-2 or TRBV6-3 and TRBJ1-1; 7 bases fit TRBD1. This CDR3 is built from 15 residues. V dropped 6 bases and J dropped 1; count of bases not matched to a gene: 8. Germline loops: CDR1 MNHEY, CDR2 SVGEGT. The DNA of the CDR3 is TGTGCCAGCAGCCATACGGGACAGCCGAACACTGAAGCTTTCTTT. Translation gives CASSHTGQPNTEAFF.

In nucleotides, the CDR3 is TGTGCCACCAGCAGAGATCTCCTTGGAGATACGCAGTATTTT. Translating gives CATSRDLLGDTQYF. This chain joins TRBV15 and TRBJ2-3; D gene ambiguous. The CDR3 sequence is 14 residues long. The germline V gene has CDR1 LNHNV and CDR2 YYDKDF (reference sequence). V dropped 0 bases and J dropped 5 bases, with 9 bases sitting between them.